Below are 4 T cell receptor beta chains sequenced from a single sample in a study of shared clonotypes between healthy human individuals (dated by TCRdb to 2019 to 2021). The library relied on the immunoSEQ multiplex PCR assay. Held by TCRdb, this immuneACCESS table contains in-frame sequences only and omits some clones. Under half of the omission traces to an unresolved V gene where checked; the cause of the rest is unknown. The sample table holds about 1.1 million clones, of which roughly 77% were seen once. 0.89% of the sample comes from the top ten. The material sequenced was memory CD4+ T cells from PBMCs. The cell subset or site label, read with the paper, signifies: CD45RA-negative fraction. These TCRs come from a man aged 18 to 35 in good health. Some clones in this sample may be carry-over from other donors' samples.

This chain links TRBV6-4 with TRBJ1-1; 10 nucleotides line up with TRBD1. Trimming removed 6 bases from V and 7 bases from J; junction bases left unmatched: 5. Germline CDR1 is MRHNA and CDR2 is SNTAGT. CDR3 length: 13 amino acids. As DNA, the CDR3 is TGTGCCAGCAGCCACGGGGACAGGGGTGAAGCTTTCTTT. Protein: CASSHGDRGEAFF.

This chain links TRBV28 with TRBJ2-7; unclear D gene. The CDR3 is made up of 10 amino acids. Looked up from germline, CDR1 is MDHEN and CDR2 is SYDVKM. Trimming left V 5 bases short and J 3 bases short, with 2 bases between. In DNA, the CDR3 is TGTGCCAGCAGTGTCTACGAGCAGTACTTC. This translates into CASSVYEQYF.

The chain couples TRBV11-2 to TRBJ2-1; unclear D gene. The CDR3 loop spans 13 amino acids. V shed 1 base and J shed 5 bases, with 6 bases lying between them. Germline values: CDR1 SGHAT, CDR2 FQNNGV. The CDR3 region is CASSLATDNEQFF. In DNA form, the CDR3 reads TGTGCCAGCAGCTTAGCGACGGACAATGAGCAGTTCTTC. The full variable domain, with the rest looked up from reference TRBV11-2 and TRBJ2-1, is EAGVAQSPRYKIIEKRQSVAFWCNPISGHATLYWYQQILGQGPKLLIQFQNNGVVDDSQLPKDRFSAERLKGVDSTLKIQPAKLEDSAVYLCASSLATDNEQFFGPGTRLTVL.

This clone was picked up one time. The chain links TRBV9 to TRBJ2-3; D unclear. Trimming removed 0 bases from V and 6 bases from J, with 17 bases in between. The CDR3 spans 16 residues. CDR1 is SGDLS, CDR2 YYNGEE, per germline. In nucleotides, the CDR3 is TGTGCCAGCAGCGTAGCAGGTAGCATTGGGTGGGATACGCAGTATTTT. Translation gives CASSVAGSIGWDTQYF.